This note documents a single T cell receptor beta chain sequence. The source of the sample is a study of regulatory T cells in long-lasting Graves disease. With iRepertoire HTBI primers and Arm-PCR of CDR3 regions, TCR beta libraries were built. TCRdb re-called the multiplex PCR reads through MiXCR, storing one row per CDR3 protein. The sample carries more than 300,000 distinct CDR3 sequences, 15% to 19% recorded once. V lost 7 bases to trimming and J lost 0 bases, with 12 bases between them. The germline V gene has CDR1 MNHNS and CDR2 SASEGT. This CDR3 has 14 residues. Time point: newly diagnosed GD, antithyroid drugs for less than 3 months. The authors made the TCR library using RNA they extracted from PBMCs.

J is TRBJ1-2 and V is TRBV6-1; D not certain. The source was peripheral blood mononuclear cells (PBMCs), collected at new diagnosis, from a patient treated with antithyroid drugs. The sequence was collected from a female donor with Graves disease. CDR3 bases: TGTGCCAGCACACCTGCCGGGGCTAACTATGGCTACACCTTC. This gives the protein CASTPAGANYGYTF.